This entry is about one T cell receptor (beta chain). This table comes from immunoSEQ multiplex PCR, and its TCRdb copy is limited to in-frame clones, with some not included. The sample lists some 250,000 clones, 85% to 90% occurring once. This CDR3 has 14 residues. Germline loops: CDR1 MDHEN, CDR2 SYDVKM. Trimming took 4 bases from V and 5 from J; bases not matched to a gene: 4. The data derive from a study of blood T cell repertoires in COVID-19. Study-level background: The United States, Italy and Spain supplied acute and convalescent COVID-19 samples. In each case, the material was cDNA or gDNA derived from T cells, B-cell-depleted T cells, or PBMCs.

Either two negative PCRs, clearance, or symptom resolution qualified Cohort 3 donors as recovered. This sequence joins TRBV28 and TRBJ1-4, with 7 bases that match TRBD1. Sequences were obtained from PBMCs or T cells enriched from blood (not recorded which). The clonotype was recovered from a man between 40 and 49 years old who had recovered from COVID-19. The CDR3 reads CASSSIQGNEKLFF. As DNA, the CDR3 is TGTGCCAGCAGTTCAATACAGGGGAATGAAAAACTGTTTTTT.